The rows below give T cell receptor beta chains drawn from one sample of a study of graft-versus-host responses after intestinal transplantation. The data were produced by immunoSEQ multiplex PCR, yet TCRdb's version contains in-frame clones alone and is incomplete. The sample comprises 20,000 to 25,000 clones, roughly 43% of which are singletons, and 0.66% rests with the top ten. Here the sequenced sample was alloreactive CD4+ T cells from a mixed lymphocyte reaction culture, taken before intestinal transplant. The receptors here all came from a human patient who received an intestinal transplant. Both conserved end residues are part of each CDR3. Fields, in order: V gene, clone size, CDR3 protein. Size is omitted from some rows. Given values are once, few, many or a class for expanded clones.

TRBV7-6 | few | CASSFGVGSYNEQFF
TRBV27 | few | CASSLGTRHLDTQYF
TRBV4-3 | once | CASSQDEAGGDEQFF
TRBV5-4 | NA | CASSFGGQGGDTQYF
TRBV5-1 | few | CASSLGGLAVSSYEQYF
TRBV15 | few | CATRVRGTGELFF
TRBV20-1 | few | CSARPIPYTF
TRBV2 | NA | CASRALAGGRNEQFF
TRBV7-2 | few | CASSFGVYLGTDTQYF
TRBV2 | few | CASSNQYVGGYGYTF
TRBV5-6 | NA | CASSLWDRRQETQYF
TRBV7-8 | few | CASSVSAGANQPQHF
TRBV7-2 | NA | CASSLGTGMAGELFF
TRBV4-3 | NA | CASSQPPGLGTNTGELFF
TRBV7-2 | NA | CASSYAGGQPQHF
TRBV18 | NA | CASSPTLTYEQYF
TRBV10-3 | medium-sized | CAISPEASVEKLFF
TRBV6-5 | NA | CASRATGGSYEQYF
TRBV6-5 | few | CASSQTSGLVYF
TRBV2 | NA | CAAGGGYGYTF
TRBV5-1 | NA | CASSLVAGSPNEQFF
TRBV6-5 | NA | CASRGQGAASGYTF
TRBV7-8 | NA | CASSFSLSSYNEQFF
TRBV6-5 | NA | CASSSWANYEQYF
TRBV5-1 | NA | CASSLVLVSGANVLTF
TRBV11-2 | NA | CASSFTSGFTDTQYF
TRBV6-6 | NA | CASSYGTGVGGNTIYF
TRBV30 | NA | CAWSVYPGGFPGNEQFF
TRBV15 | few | CATSRDLGDTGELFF
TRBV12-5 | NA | CASGARPTGITDTQYF
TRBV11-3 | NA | CASRLRDSYTGELFF
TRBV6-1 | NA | CASSVIVQETQYF
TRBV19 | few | CASSVGTGHSPLHF
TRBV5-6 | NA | CASSFTVTGRGGYTF
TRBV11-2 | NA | CASTLSGGVYNEQFF
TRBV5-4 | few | CASSLGGDLTYEQYF
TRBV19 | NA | CASSVSGVNSPLHF
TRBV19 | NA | CASSIGGYNSPLHF
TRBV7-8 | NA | CASSPIAGETQYF
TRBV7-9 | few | CASSARQGVKSYGYTF
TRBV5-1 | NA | CASSLGGVAGKLEQYF